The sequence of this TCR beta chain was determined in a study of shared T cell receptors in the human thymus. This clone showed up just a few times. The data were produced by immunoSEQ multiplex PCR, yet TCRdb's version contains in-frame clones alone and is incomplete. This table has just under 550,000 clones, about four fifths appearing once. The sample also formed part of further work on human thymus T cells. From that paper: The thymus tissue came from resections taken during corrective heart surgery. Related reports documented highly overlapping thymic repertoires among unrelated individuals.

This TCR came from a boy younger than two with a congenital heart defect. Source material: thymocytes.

The DNA for the CDR3 is TGCGCCAGCACCTTGACTAGCGACCGAACCGGGGAGCTGTTTTTT. Translation: CASTLTSDRTGELFF. V usage is TRBV4-3 and J usage is TRBJ2-2, with 8 bases identical to TRBD2. In germline, CDR1 is LGHNA, CDR2 YSLEER. CDR3 length: 15 residues. V dropped 7 bases and J dropped 5; count of bases not matched to a gene: 9.